This T cell receptor beta chain was recorded in a study of Ad26.COV2.S vaccination and SARS-CoV-2 variants. Background on the study: Donor allocation was to the COV1001 Ad26.COV2.S trial arm. Intramuscular Ad26.COV2.S at 5x10^10 or 1x10^11 viral particles.

As to this clone: Antigen specificity is unknown.

This CDR3 has 12 residues. Trimming stripped 6 bases from V and 3 bases from J, with 5 bases between. Germline CDR1 MNHEY, CDR2 SVGAGI. This table comes from immunoSEQ multiplex PCR, and its TCRdb copy is limited to in-frame clones, with some not included. The table has approximately 300,000 clones, about 82% seen once; the top ten hold 1.9%. Broader study findings: Non-spike TCR breadth was similar in vaccine and placebo recipients.

Stated treatment: 15 to 20 received Ad26.COV2.S at low or high dose, single or two shots; 5 received placebo; per-sample allocation not given. Collection of samples fell on day 63 after the first vaccine or placebo injection. The origin of this receptor is a person aged 18 to 65 who received the Ad26.COV2.S COVID-19 vaccine or a placebo. The V gene is TRBV6-5, the J gene TRBJ1-4; D unresolved. The specimen was peripheral blood, collected in a trial of Ad26.COV2.S vaccine versus placebo. The CDR3 spells CASRWANEKLFF. CDR3 coding DNA: TGTGCCAGCAGGTGGGCTAATGAAAAACTGTTTTTT.